Shown below are 3 T cell receptor beta chains from a single sample sequenced in a study of blood T cell repertoires in COVID-19. The table came from immunoSEQ multiplex PCR; TCRdb's copy has only in-frame clones and leaves some out. This table has about 90,000 clones, more than 80% appearing once. The sequenced sample was peripheral blood. The receptors were sampled from a man aged 50-60 years with COVID-19, enrolled during active disease.

The V and J genes are TRBV19 and TRBJ1-2; maybe TRBD1 (6 bases). This CDR3 contains 13 residues. The V gene lost 9 bases and the J gene lost 6 bases, with 17 bases spanning the gap. The V gene's germline CDR1 is LNHDA and CDR2 SQIVND (reference sequence). The CDR3 protein is CASQKQGFDGYTF. DNA for the CDR3: TGTGCCAGCCAGAAACAGGGTTTTGATGGCTACACCTTC.

CDR3: CASSEYRGGNEKLFF. The CDR3 DNA is TGTGCCAGCAGTGAATATCGGGGGGGGAATGAAAAACTGTTTTTT. This chain connects TRBV25-1 to TRBJ1-4; the D gene is possibly TRBD1 (5 bases). The CDR3 contains 15 residues. Between the trimmed V and J ends, which lost 0 bases and 5 bases, there was a span of 10 bases. CDR1 is MGHDK, CDR2 SYGVNS, per germline.

The gene calls are TRBV4-2 and TRBJ2-1; TRBD2 matches 7 bases. The CDR3 length is 16 residues. Looked up from germline, CDR1 is LGHNA and CDR2 is YNFKEQ. V shed 5 bases and J 3 bases; nucleotides not matched to a gene: 10. Here the CDR3 reads CASSSMAGEFYNEQFF. In nucleotides, the CDR3 is TGTGCCAGCAGCTCCATGGCGGGGGAGTTCTACAATGAGCAGTTCTTC.